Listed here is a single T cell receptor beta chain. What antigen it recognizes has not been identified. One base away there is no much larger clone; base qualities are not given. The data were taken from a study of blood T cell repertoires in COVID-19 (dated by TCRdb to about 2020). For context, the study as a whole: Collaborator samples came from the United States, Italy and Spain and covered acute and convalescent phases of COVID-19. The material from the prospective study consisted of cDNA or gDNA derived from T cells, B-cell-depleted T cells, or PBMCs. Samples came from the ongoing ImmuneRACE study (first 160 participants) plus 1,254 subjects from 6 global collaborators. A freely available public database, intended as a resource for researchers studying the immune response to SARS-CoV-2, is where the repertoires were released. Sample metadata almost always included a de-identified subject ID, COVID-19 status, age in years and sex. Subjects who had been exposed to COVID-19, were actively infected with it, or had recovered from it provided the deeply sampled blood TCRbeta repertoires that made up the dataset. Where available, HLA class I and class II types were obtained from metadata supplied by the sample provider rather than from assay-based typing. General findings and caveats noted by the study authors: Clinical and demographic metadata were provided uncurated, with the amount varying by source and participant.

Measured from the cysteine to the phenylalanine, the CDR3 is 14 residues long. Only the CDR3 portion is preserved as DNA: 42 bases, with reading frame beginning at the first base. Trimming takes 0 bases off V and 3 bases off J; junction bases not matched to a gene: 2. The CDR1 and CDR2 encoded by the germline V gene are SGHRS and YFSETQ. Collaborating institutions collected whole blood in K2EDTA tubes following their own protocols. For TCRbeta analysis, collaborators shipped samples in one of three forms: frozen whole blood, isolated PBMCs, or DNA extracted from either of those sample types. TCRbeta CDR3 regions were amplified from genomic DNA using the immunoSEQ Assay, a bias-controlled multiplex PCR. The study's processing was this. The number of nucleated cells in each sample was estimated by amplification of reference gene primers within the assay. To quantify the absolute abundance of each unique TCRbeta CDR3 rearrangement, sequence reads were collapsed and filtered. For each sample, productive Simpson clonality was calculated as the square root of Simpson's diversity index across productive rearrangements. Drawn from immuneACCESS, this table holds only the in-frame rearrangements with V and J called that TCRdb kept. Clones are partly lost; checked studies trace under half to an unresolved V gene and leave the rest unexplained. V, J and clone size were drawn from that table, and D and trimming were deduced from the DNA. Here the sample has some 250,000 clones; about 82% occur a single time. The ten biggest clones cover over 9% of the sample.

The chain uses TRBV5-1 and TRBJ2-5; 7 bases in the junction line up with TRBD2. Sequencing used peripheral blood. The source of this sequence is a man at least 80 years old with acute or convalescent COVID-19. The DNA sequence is TGCGCCAGCAGCTTGGGGGCGGGGGAAGAGACCCAGTACTTC. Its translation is CASSLGAGEETQYF. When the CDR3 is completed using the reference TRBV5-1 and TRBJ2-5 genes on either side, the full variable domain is KAGVTQTPRYLIKTRGQQVTLSCSPISGHRSVSWYQQTPGQGLQFLFEYFSETQRNKGNFPGRFSGRQFSNSRSEMNVSTLELGDSALYLCASSLGAGEETQYFGPGTRLLVL.